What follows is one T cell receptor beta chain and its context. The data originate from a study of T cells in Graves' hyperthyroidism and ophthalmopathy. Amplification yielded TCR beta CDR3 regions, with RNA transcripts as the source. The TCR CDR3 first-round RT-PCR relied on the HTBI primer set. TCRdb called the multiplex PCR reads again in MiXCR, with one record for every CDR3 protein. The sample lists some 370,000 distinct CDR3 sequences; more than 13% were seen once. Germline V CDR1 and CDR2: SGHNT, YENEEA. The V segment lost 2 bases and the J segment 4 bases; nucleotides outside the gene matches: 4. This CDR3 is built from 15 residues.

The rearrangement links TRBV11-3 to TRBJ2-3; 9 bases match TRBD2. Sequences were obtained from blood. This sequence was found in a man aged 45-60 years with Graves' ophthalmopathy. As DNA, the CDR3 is TGTGCCAGCAGCTTATCTCTAGCGGGACCAGATACGCAGTATTTT. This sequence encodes CASSLSLAGPDTQYF.